These 11 T cell receptor beta chains were sequenced from one sample in a study of cytomegalovirus exposure and HLA in healthy donors. Primers included in the PCR were 60 Vbeta and 13 Jbeta primers. Only in-frame clones appear in the TCRdb table, and some are missing; sequencing was by immunoSEQ multiplex PCR. The table has about 220,000 clones, 65% to 75% seen once; the top ten hold about 1.9%. Sequencing was performed on PBMCs. These receptor sequences come from a woman aged 25 to 45 in good health and CMV-seronegative.

This chain connects TRBV7-3 to TRBJ2-2; 12 bases line up with TRBD2. CDR1 and CDR2 from the germline V gene are SGHTA and FQGTGA. With V trimmed by 5 bases and J by 6 bases, 7 bases remained unmatched. This CDR3 has 16 residues. The chain's CDR3 is CASSAPSGGAPGELFF. CDR3 in DNA: TGTGCCAGCAGCGCGCCTAGCGGGGGGGCCCCCGGGGAGCTGTTTTTT.

The chain employs TRBV5-4 and TRBJ2-1; the match to TRBD2 covers 9 bases. Trimming took 6 bases from V and 5 from J; bases not matched to a gene: 6. Looked up from germline, CDR1 is SGHNT and CDR2 is YYREEE (reference sequence). CDR3 length: 14 amino acids. CDR3 bases: TGTGCCAGCACAGCGGGAGGACCGGACAATGAGCAGTTCTTC. Its protein is CASTAGGPDNEQFF. The complete variable domain, with remaining parts taken from reference TRBV5-4 and TRBJ2-1, reads ETGVTQSPTHLIKTRGQQVTLRCSSQSGHNTVSWYQQALGQGPQFIFQYYREEENGRGNFPPRFSGLQFPNYSSELNVNALELDDSALYLCASTAGGPDNEQFFGPGTRLTVL.

This chain uses TRBV9 with TRBJ2-1; D possibly corresponds to TRBD2 (6 bases). Trimming shortened V by 0 bases and J by 7 bases, and 14 bases separated the two germline ends. This CDR3 is built from 15 residues. CDR1 SGDLS and CDR2 YYNGEE come from the germline V gene. Here the CDR3 DNA reads TGTGCCAGCAGCGTAGTCAGCGGGCGTGCTAATGAGCAGTTCTTC. It specifies CASSVVSGRANEQFF.

The rearrangement joins TRBV7-2 to TRBJ1-1; 7 nucleotides line up with TRBD1. V lost 5 bases and J lost 0; bases outside the gene matches: 6. CDR3 length: 15 residues. Germline V gene data show CDR1 as SGHTA and CDR2 as FQGNSA. Here the CDR3 reads CASSARQGMNTEAFF. DNA of the CDR3: TGTGCCAGCAGCGCAAGACAGGGCATGAACACTGAAGCTTTCTTT. Complete variable domain (other parts from reference TRBV7-2 and TRBJ1-1): GAGVSQSPSNKVTEKGKDVELRCDPISGHTALYWYRQSLGQGLEFLIYFQGNSAPDKSGLPSDRFSAERTGGSVSTLTIQRTQQEDSAVYLCASSARQGMNTEAFFGQGTRLTVV.

V is TRBV15 and J is TRBJ2-3; TRBD2 matches 10 bases. V shed 3 bases and J 2 bases; nucleotides not matched to a gene: 2. The CDR3 consists of 15 residues. Germline assignment: CDR1 LNHNV and CDR2 YYDKDF (reference sequence). The CDR3 here is CATSSGLAATDTQYF. The DNA of the CDR3 is TGTGCCACCAGCAGTGGACTAGCGGCCACAGATACGCAGTATTTT.

CDR3 protein: CASRHGRTDTQYF. DNA for the CDR3: TGTGCCAGCAGACATGGCCGCACAGATACGCAGTATTTT. This chain uses TRBV7-9 with TRBJ2-3; D remains unclear. CDR1 SEHNR and CDR2 FQNEAQ come from the germline V gene (reference sequence). The V and J ends lost 6 bases and 1 base respectively, with 8 bases between them. The CDR3 covers 13 residues.

This chain joins TRBV19 and TRBJ1-6; TRBD1 aligns across 8 bases. J lost 9 bases, V lost 4 bases, and 2 bases had no gene match. This CDR3 is 13 amino acids long. Per the germline V gene, CDR1 is LNHDA and CDR2 is SQIVND (reference sequence). The CDR3 sequence is CASSTDRVSPLHF. As DNA, the CDR3 is TGTGCCAGTAGTACGGACAGGGTTTCACCCCTCCACTTT.

This clone occurred once. This sequence joins TRBV7-2 and TRBJ1-1; 7 nucleotides agree with TRBD1. The germline V gene has CDR1 SGHTA and CDR2 FQGNSA. The CDR3 runs to 15 residues. Trimming removed 4 bases from V and 0 bases from J; junction bases left unmatched: 5. CDR3 DNA sequence: TGTGCCAGCAGCTATGACAGGGTCGTGAACACTGAAGCTTTCTTT. This encodes CASSYDRVVNTEAFF.

V usage is TRBV4-2 and J usage is TRBJ1-1; no reliable D call. Trimming left V 3 bases short and J 1 base short, with 12 bases between. Germline V lookup: CDR1 LGHNA, CDR2 YNFKEQ. This CDR3 spans 15 amino acids. CDR3 residues: CASSQAIAGNTEAFF. Here the CDR3 DNA reads TGTGCCAGCAGCCAGGCTATAGCCGGGAACACTGAAGCTTTCTTT.

The chain employs TRBV4-1 and TRBJ2-1; D is unresolved. Germline assignment: CDR1 MGHRA and CDR2 YSYEKL. The CDR3 loop spans 17 amino acids. The V end was cut by 3 bases, the J end by 0 bases, with 15 bases between. The CDR3 reads CASSQYDDLSSYNEQFF. In DNA form, the CDR3 reads TGCGCCAGCAGCCAGTACGATGACTTGAGCTCCTACAATGAGCAGTTCTTC.

This clone was counted a few times. This chain uses TRBV2 with TRBJ1-2, with D tentatively TRBD1 (6 bases). From germline, CDR1 is SNHLY and CDR2 FYNNEI. Between the trimmed V and J ends, which lost 6 bases and 4 bases, there was a span of 15 bases. The length of the CDR3 is 14 residues. The CDR3: CASRTRTARYGYTF. Written as DNA, the CDR3 is TGTGCCAGCAGGACCCGGACAGCCCGCTATGGCTACACCTTC.